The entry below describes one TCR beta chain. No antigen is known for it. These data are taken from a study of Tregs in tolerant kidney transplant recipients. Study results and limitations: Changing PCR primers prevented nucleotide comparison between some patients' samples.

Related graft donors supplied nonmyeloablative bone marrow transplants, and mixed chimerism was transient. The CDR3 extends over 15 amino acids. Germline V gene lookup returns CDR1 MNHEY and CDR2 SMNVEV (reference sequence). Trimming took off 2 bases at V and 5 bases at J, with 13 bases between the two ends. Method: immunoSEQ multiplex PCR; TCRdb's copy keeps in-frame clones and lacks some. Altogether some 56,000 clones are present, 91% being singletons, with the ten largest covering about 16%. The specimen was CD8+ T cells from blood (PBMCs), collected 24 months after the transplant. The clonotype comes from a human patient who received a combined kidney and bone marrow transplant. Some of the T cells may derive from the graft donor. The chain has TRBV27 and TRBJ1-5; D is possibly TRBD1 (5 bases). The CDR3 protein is CASSLLGRADQPQHF. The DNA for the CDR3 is TGTGCCAGCAGTTTACTGGGCAGGGCTGATCAGCCCCAGCATTTT.